Following are 16 T cell receptor beta chains from one sample sequenced in a study of memory CD4+ T cells and cytomegalovirus serostatus. Single viable CD3+CD4+CD8-CD45RO+ cells were sorted as the memory CD4+ T cells. Libraries were prepared by immunoSEQ multiplex PCR; TCRdb keeps only in-frame clonotypes and omits some of them. The repertoire has 84,000 or so clones, around 80% of them found once; the top ten carry around 0.8%. Source material: memory CD4+ T cells from blood. The receptors originated from an adult in good health and CMV-seronegative.

The chain links TRBV10-3 to TRBJ2-2; D call uncertain. CDR1 is ENHRY, CDR2 SYGVKD, per germline. The CDR3 loop spans 16 amino acids. Deletions cut 0 bases from V and 1 base from J, with 9 bases between. CDR3 loop: CAISESLGLNTGELFF. The CDR3 DNA is TGTGCCATCAGTGAGTCGTTAGGGTTGAACACCGGGGAGCTGTTTTTT.

The gene calls are TRBV4-3 and TRBJ1-1; D call uncertain. V dropped 0 bases and J dropped 4 bases, with 9 bases sitting between them. CDR1 LGHNA and CDR2 YSLEER come from the germline V gene. The CDR3 has 14 residues. CDR3 amino acids: CASSQETALTEAFF. In DNA, the CDR3 is TGCGCCAGCAGCCAAGAGACGGCTCTCACTGAAGCTTTCTTT.

The genes are TRBV5-6 and TRBJ1-4, with TRBD1 as a possible D gene (5 bases). Trimming shortened V by 2 bases and J by 6 bases, and 14 bases separated the two germline ends. This CDR3 contains 15 residues. Germline V gene lookup returns CDR1 SGHDT and CDR2 YYEEEE. The CDR3 sequence is CASSFGAPGDEKLFF. The CDR3, as DNA: TGTGCCAGCAGCTTCGGGGCCCCAGGTGATGAAAAACTGTTTTTT.

The chain has TRBV6-1 and TRBJ2-7, with D unresolved. CDR1 is MNHNS and CDR2 is SASEGT in the germline V gene. V shed 7 bases and J shed 0 bases, with 13 bases lying between them. CDR3 length equals 14 residues. CDR3 loop: CASKLDGYSYEQYF. In DNA, the CDR3 is TGTGCCAGCAAATTGGACGGGTACTCCTACGAGCAGTACTTC.

V usage is TRBV28 and J usage is TRBJ2-4; D gene uncertain. V lost 9 bases, J lost 0 bases, and 9 bases lay in between. The CDR3 totals 13 residues. CDR1 is MDHEN, CDR2 SYDVKM, per germline. This chain's CDR3 is CASGDLAKNIQYF. The CDR3 nucleotides are TGTGCCAGTGGAGATCTAGCCAAAAACATTCAGTACTTC.

The J gene is TRBJ1-4, the V gene TRBV30, with 7 bases identical to TRBD1. Germline trimming cut 8 bases from V and 0 bases from J; bases unmatched to any gene: 0. This CDR3 has 12 amino acids. Germline V gives CDR1 GTSNPN, CDR2 SVGIG (reference sequence). The CDR3 nucleotides are TGTGCCGGGACAGCAACTAATGAAAAACTGTTTTTT. The encoded protein is CAGTATNEKLFF.

The chain employs TRBV19 and TRBJ1-4; no definite D call. The CDR3 has 16 residues. From germline, CDR1 is LNHDA and CDR2 SQIVND (reference sequence). Trimming removed 7 bases from V and 0 bases from J, with 15 bases in between. In nucleotides, the CDR3 is TGTGCCAGTAAGGCGAGTGCATCTGCAACTAATGAAAAACTGTTTTTT. Translation: CASKASASATNEKLFF.

This clone appeared a few times. The rearrangement links TRBV9 to TRBJ1-1; D unresolved. Germline-derived CDR1 and CDR2 are SGDLS and YYNGEE. This CDR3 has 14 residues. V was cut by 0 bases and J by 5 bases, with 11 bases left in between. The CDR3 DNA reads as TGTGCCAGCAGCGTAGAAAGGGTGGGGACTGAAGCTTTCTTT. This gives the protein CASSVERVGTEAFF.

The table lists this clone with a count of one. V usage is TRBV5-1 and J usage is TRBJ2-7; 7 nucleotides align to TRBD1. Germline assignment: CDR1 SGHRS and CDR2 YFSETQ. This CDR3 is 14 amino acids long. The V gene end was trimmed by 4 bases and the J gene end by 2 bases; junction bases not matched to a gene: 6. CDR3 coding DNA: TGCGCCAGCAGCCGGGACAGCGACACCTACGAGCAGTACTTC. This translates into CASSRDSDTYEQYF.

The sample holds a few counts of this clone. This chain's CDR3 is CASSLERIYGYTF. As DNA, the CDR3 is TGTGCCAGCAGTTTAGAACGGATCTATGGCTACACCTTC. V usage is TRBV28 and J usage is TRBJ1-2; D not resolved. CDR1 is MDHEN and CDR2 is SYDVKM in the germline V gene. CDR3 length equals 13 residues. The V gene lost 2 bases and the J gene lost 4 bases, with 8 bases spanning the gap.

This chain links TRBV5-1 with TRBJ2-3; perhaps TRBD2 as D (5 bases). Trimming removed 4 bases from V and 9 bases from J, with 24 bases in between. Per germline, CDR1 SGHRS and CDR2 YFSETQ. The CDR3 has 16 amino acids. The CDR3 sequence is CASSGHISGIQSTQYF. Written as DNA, the CDR3 is TGCGCCAGCAGCGGTCATATCTCGGGGATCCAGAGCACGCAGTATTTT.

This chain links TRBV20-1 with TRBJ2-7, with D perhaps matching TRBD1 (5 bases). V was trimmed by 6 bases and J by 6 bases, leaving 12 bases between them. Germline V lookup: CDR1 DFQATT, CDR2 SNEGSKA (reference sequence). This CDR3 is built from 11 residues. CDR3 sequence reads: CSAETDIEQYF. The CDR3 DNA is TGCAGTGCCGAGACAGATATCGAGCAGTACTTC.

This clone was recorded once. This CDR3 reads CASSPTRVTETQYF. DNA for the CDR3: TGTGCCAGCAGCCCTACTAGGGTGACGGAGACCCAGTACTTC. The rearrangement uses TRBV6-6 and TRBJ2-5; tentatively, D is TRBD2 (5 bases). The CDR3 length is 14 residues. The germline V gene has CDR1 MNHNY and CDR2 SVGAGI (reference sequence). Deletions cut 6 bases from V and 5 bases from J, with 16 bases between.

This chain links TRBV11-3 with TRBJ2-3; D is possibly TRBD1 (8 bases). V was clipped by 4 bases and J by 10 bases, with 12 bases between them. The CDR3 is made up of 12 amino acids. Germline lookup yields CDR1 SGHNT and CDR2 YENEEA. The CDR3: CASSSTGGAQYF. CDR3 bases: TGTGCCAGCAGCTCTACAGGGGGGGCGCAGTATTTT.

This clone was counted a single time. CDR3 in amino acids: CASSLGGVRGTEAFF. CDR3 DNA sequence: TGCGCCAGCAGCTTGGGTGGGGTACGAGGCACTGAAGCTTTCTTT. The chain links TRBV5-1 to TRBJ1-1; D unresolved. Deletions cut 0 bases from V and 4 bases from J, with 13 bases between. The CDR3 contains 15 residues. Germline CDR1 and CDR2: SGHRS and YFSETQ.

This rearrangement joins TRBV28 to TRBJ1-6; possibly TRBD1 for D (6 bases). Germline V CDR1 and CDR2: MDHEN, SYDVKM. CDR3 size: 16 residues. Trimming cost V 4 bases and J 7 bases, with 17 bases left between them. The CDR3 coding sequence is TGTGCCAGCAGTTCGCCGGGACAACGGACGAATTCACCCCTCCACTTT. Translated, it gives CASSSPGQRTNSPLHF.